Listed here is a single TCR beta chain. The study reverse transcribed the entire isolated RNA, so it sequenced expressed TCRB transcripts. Sequenced by immunoSEQ multiplex PCR; TCRdb stores in-frame clones only, minus some. The sample holds 860,000 or so clones, 15% to 20% seen once. V lost 1 base and J lost 3; bases outside the gene matches: 5. Germline V gives CDR1 LNHDA, CDR2 SQIVND (reference sequence). The CDR3 is 15 residues long. The record originates from a study of beta chain features in type 1 diabetes. The source material was naive CD4+ T cells from blood. The V and J genes are TRBV19 and TRBJ1-1; 7 nucleotides align to TRBD1. This TCR was recovered from a woman between 18 and 29 years old in good health. In nucleotides, the CDR3 is TGTGCCAGTAGTATAGGACAGGGCTGGTACACTGAAGCTTTCTTT. Amino acid sequence: CASSIGQGWYTEAFF.